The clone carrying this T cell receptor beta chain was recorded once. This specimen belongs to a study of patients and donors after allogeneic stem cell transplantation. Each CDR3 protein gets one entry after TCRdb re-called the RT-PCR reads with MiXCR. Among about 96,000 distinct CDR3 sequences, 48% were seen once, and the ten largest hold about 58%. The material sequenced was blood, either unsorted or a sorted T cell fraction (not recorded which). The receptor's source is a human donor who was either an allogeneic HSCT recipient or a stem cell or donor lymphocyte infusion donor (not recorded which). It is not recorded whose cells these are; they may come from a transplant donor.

This chain's CDR3 is CASSPGLAISYEQYF. DNA for the CDR3: TGTGCCAGCAGCCCGGGACTAGCGATATCCTACGAGCAGTACTTC. The chain is built from TRBV21-1 and TRBJ2-7; the table assigns TRBD2, which was not confirmed against the DNA. TRBV21-1 is an annotated pseudogene. This CDR3 region has 15 residues.